This T cell receptor (beta chain) was identified during a study of Ad26.COV2.S vaccination and SARS-CoV-2 variants (dated by TCRdb to the early 2020s). Describing the broader study: Donors in the vaccine arm were drawn from COV1001, a phase I-IIa trial of Ad26.COV2.S in healthy adults that was multicentre, randomized, double-blind and placebo-controlled. Ad26.COV2.S was given intramuscularly at 5x10^10 or 1x10^11 viral particles, as a single shot or as two shots 56 days apart. The specificity and breadth of SARS-CoV-2-reactive T cell receptors after Ad26.COV2.S vaccination were assessed by TCRbeta repertoire sequencing. The TCR-sequenced set comprised approximately 30 samples: some 19 Ad26.COV2.S vaccine recipients, 5 placebo recipients and 8 SARS-CoV-2 convalescent individuals. Participants in the trial were split at random into five groups of five each, receiving low-dose or high-dose Ad26.COV2.S once or twice, or else placebo on both occasions. Investigators remained blinded to trial group allocation during experiments and outcome assessment. Findings and caveats that apply to the study as a whole: After vaccination, substantial breadth of spike-specific CD8+ and CD4+ T cell responses was reported. Ad26.COV2.S recipients had higher spike-specific TCR breadth than placebo recipients (P = 0.0014). Vaccine and placebo recipients had comparable non-spike TCR breadth, which fits with the vaccine containing only spike. The study was not powered for comparison of responses between vaccine doses or regimens. The authors noted that total T cell responses may have been underestimated by the TCR breadth and depth analyses.

Spanning cysteine to phenylalanine, the CDR3 consists of 13 amino acids. CDR3 DNA only is kept here, 39 bases in frame from base 1. Trimming costs V 3 bases and J 7 bases, and their ends lie 9 bases apart. In the germline V gene (reference sequence), CDR1 corresponds to SEHNR and CDR2 to FQNEAQ. The immunoSEQ Assay was used to sequence TCRbeta CDR3 regions. After extraction, genomic DNA underwent amplification by bias-controlled multiplex PCR, followed by high-throughput sequencing. Under the source paper's analysis protocol: To quantify the absolute abundance of every unique TCRbeta CDR3 region, sequences were collapsed and filtered. T cell fraction was estimated by normalization of TCRbeta template counts to usable DNA, with usable DNA being measured through amplification of reference genes present in all nucleated cells. Repertoire TCRs were annotated as SARS-CoV-2-specific when V gene, CDR3 amino acid sequence and J gene were exactly matched to a known reactive TCR set. The reference SARS-CoV-2 TCR set was obtained from MIRA and was filtered for enrichment in COVID-19-positive ImmuneCODE repertoires, whereby public or cross-reactive TCRs were removed. Using the MIRA antigens, annotated TCRs were further analysed by specific ORF or by position within an ORF. Breadth was defined as annotated unique rearrangements over total unique productive rearrangements; depth was the summed frequency of those rearrangements. Group comparisons of TCR breadth used two-sided Wilcoxon rank-sum tests. Held by TCRdb, this immuneACCESS table contains in-frame sequences only and omits some clones. Under half of the omission traces to an unresolved V gene where checked; the cause of the rest is unknown. The V and J calls and the clone size are those of that table, but D and trimming were determined from the DNA. For this sample there are about 420,000 clones; 88% appear just once. Clones ranked in the top ten supply around 3.6% of the sample.

To note about this clone: The antigen it binds to is not known. No per-base quality is available; no much larger clone lies one base away.

The label giving this sample's treatment or condition can be read as: some 20 received Ad26.COV2.S at low or high dose, single or two shots; roughly five received placebo; per-sample allocation not given. Repertoires of vaccine and placebo recipients were sequenced from samples collected on day 63 after the first injection. In Cohort 1b, about two dozen adults aged 18-55 years were enrolled at a single site in Boston, USA, between 29 July and 7 August 2020. Ad26.COV2.S consisted of a replication-incompetent adenovirus type 26 vector by which a prefusion-stabilized SARS-CoV-2 spike protein from the original Wuhan strain was expressed.

The material was peripheral blood, obtained in a trial of Ad26.COV2.S vaccine versus placebo. The sequence is built from TRBV7-9 and TRBJ2-2, with no confident D gene call. The clonotype originates from a person aged 18-65 years who received the Ad26.COV2.S COVID-19 vaccine or a placebo. The CDR3 protein: CASSFGPNGELFF. DNA sequence: TGTGCCAGCAGCTTCGGCCCGAACGGGGAGCTGTTTTTT.